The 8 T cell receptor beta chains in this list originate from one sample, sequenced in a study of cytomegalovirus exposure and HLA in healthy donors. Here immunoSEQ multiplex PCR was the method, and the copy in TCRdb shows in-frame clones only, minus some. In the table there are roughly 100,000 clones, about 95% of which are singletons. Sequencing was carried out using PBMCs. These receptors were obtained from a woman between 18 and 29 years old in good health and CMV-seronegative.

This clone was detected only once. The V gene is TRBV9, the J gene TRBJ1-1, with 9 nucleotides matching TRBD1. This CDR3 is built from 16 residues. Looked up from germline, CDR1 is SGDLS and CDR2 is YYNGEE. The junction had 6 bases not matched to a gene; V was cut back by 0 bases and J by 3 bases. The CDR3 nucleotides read TGTGCCAGCAGCGTAGTAGAACAGGGGGCTTACACTGAAGCTTTCTTT. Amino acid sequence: CASSVVEQGAYTEAFF.

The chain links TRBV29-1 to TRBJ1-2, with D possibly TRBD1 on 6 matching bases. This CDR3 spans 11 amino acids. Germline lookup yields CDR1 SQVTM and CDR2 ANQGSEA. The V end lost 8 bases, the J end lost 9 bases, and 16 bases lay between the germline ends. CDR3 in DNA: TGCAGCACGTGGACAGAACGTAGCTACACCTTC. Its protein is CSTWTERSYTF.

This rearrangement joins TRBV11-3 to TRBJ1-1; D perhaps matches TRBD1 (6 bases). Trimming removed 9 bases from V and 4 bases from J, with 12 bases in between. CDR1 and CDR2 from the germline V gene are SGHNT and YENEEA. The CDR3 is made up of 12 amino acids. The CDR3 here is CASTQGTTEAFF. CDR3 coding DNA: TGTGCCAGTACACAGGGTACCACTGAAGCTTTCTTT.

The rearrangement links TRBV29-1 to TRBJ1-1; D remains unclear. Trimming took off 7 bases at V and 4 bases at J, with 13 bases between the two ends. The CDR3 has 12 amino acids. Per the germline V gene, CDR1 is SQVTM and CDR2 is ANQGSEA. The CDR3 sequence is CSGREGPTEAFF. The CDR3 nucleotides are TGCAGCGGGCGGGAGGGCCCCACTGAAGCTTTCTTT.

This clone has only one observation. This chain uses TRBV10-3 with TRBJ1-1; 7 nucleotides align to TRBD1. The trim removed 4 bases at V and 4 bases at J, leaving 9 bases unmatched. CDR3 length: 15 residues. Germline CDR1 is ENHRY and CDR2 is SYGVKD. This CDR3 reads CAISGHDRVSTEAFF. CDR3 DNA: TGTGCCATCAGTGGACATGACAGGGTATCCACTGAAGCTTTCTTT.

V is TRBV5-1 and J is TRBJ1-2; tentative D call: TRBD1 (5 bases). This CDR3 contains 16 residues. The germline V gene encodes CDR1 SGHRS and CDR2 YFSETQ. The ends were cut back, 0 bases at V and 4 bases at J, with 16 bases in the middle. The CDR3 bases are TGCGCCAGCAGCTTGGTTCCCGGGGGGGAGAGCTATGGCTACACCTTC. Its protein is CASSLVPGGESYGYTF. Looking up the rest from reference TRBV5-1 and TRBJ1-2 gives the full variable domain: KAGVTQTPRYLIKTRGQQVTLSCSPISGHRSVSWYQQTPGQGLQFLFEYFSETQRNKGNFPGRFSGRQFSNSRSEMNVSTLELGDSALYLCASSLVPGGESYGYTFGSGTRLTVV.

CDR3 in amino acids: CASSSGQGGTEAFF. For the CDR3, the DNA is TGTGCCAGCAGTTCTGGACAGGGTGGCACTGAAGCTTTCTTT. The rearrangement links TRBV6-5 to TRBJ1-1; 8 positions agree with TRBD1. Germline V gives CDR1 MNHEY, CDR2 SVGAGI. The length of the CDR3 is 14 residues. J gave up 4 bases and V 4 bases, and 5 bases lay outside the gene matches.

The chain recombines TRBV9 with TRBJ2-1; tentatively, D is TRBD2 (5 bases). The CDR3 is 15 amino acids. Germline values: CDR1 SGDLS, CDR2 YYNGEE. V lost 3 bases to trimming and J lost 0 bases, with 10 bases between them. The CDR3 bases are TGTGCCAGCAGCGACCCTAGCTCCTCCTACAATGAGCAGTTCTTC. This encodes CASSDPSSSYNEQFF.